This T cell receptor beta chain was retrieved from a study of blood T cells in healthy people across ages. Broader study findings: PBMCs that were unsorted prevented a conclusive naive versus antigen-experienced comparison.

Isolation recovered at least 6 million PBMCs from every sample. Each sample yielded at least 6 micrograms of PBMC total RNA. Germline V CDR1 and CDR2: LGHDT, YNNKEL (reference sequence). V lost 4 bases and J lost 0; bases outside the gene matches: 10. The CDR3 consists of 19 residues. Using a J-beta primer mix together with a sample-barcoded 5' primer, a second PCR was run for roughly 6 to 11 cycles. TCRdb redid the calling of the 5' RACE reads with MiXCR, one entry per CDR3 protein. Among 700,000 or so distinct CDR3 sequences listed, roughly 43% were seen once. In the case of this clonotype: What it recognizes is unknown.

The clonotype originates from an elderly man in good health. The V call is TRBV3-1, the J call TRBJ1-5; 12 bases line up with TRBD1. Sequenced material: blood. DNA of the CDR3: TGTGCCAGCAGCCTCCGGGACAGGGGGCTCGGGGATAGCAATCAGCCCCAGCATTTT. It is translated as CASSLRDRGLGDSNQPQHF.